This TCR beta chain was recovered during a study of T-cell memory formation after mild COVID-19. General study findings and limits: Mainly CM and EM harbored the contracting CD4+ clones; mainly EMRA harbored the CD8+ ones.

V dropped 0 bases and J dropped 7; count of bases not matched to a gene: 15. This CDR3 spans 19 amino acids. Germline values: CDR1 LGHNA, CDR2 YNFKEQ. There are a few counts of this clonotype. The target antigen is unknown. A single record per CDR3 protein comes from TCRdb applying MiXCR to the 5' RACE reads. The repertoire holds 250,000 to 350,000 distinct CDR3 sequences, with roughly 15% as singletons. J is TRBJ1-6 and V is TRBV4-2, with 7 bases that match TRBD1. Sequencing input: PBMCs or a T cell subset sorted from them (not recorded which). The TCR originated in a young man who had mild COVID-19 (a few samples of this study predate the infection). Cell type and time point are not known. This CDR3 reads CASSQDFTPRGQLNSPLHF. CDR3 in DNA: TGTGCCAGCAGCCAAGATTTTACTCCACGGGGACAGCTCAATTCACCCCTCCACTTT.